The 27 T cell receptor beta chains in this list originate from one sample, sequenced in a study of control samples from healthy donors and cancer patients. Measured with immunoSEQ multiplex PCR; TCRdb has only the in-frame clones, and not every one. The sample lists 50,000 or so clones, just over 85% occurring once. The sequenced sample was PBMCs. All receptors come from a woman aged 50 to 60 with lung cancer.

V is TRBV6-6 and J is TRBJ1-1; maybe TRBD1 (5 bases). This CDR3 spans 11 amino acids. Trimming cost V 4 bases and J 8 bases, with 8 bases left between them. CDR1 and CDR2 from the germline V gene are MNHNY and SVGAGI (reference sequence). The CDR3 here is CASSWGGEAFF. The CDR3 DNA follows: TGTGCCAGCAGTTGGGGGGGGGAAGCTTTCTTT.

CDR3 sequence: CASSLGQTYGYTF. The CDR3 region has the DNA TGTGCCAGCAGCTTGGGTCAGACCTATGGCTACACCTTC. This rearrangement joins TRBV5-4 to TRBJ1-2, with unresolved D. CDR1 is SGHNT and CDR2 is YYREEE in the germline V gene (reference sequence). The CDR3 has 13 residues. V gave up 0 bases and J gave up 4 bases, with 7 bases separating them.

The CDR3 protein is CASSLDREGYTF. In DNA, the CDR3 is TGTGCCAGCAGCTTAGACCGTGAAGGCTACACCTTC. V and J are TRBV7-9 and TRBJ1-2; D gene uncertain. Trimming took 1 base from V and 8 from J, leaving 8 bases between them. CDR1 and CDR2 (germline): SEHNR, FQNEAQ (reference sequence). The CDR3 loop spans 12 amino acids. Filled out from reference TRBV7-9 and TRBJ1-2, the complete variable domain reads DTGVSQNPRHKITKRGQNVTFRCDPISEHNRLYWYRQTLGQGPEFLTYFQNEAQLEKSRLLSDRFSAERPKGSFSTLEIQRTEQGDSAMYLCASSLDREGYTFGSGTRLTVV.

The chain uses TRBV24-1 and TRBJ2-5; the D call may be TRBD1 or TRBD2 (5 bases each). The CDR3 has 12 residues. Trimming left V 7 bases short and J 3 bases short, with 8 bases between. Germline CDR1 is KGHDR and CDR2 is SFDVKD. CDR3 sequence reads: CATSEGKETQYF. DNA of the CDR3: TGTGCCACCAGCGAGGGGAAAGAGACCCAGTACTTC.

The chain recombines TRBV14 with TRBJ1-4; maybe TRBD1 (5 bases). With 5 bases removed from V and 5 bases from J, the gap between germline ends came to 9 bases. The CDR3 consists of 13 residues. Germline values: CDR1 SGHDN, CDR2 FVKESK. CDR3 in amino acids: CASSEGRNEKLFF. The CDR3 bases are TGTGCCAGCAGCGAGGGACGGAATGAAAAACTGTTTTTT.

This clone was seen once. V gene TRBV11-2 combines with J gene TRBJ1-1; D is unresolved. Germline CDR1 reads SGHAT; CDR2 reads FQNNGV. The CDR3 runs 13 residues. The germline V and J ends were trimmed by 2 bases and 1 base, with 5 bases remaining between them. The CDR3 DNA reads TGTGCCAGCAGCTTACGGCCGAACACTGAAGCTTTCTTT. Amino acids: CASSLRPNTEAFF.

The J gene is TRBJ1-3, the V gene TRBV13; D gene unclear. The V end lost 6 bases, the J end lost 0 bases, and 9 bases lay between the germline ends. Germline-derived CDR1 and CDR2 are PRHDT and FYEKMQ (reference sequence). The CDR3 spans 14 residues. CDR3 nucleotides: TGTGCCAGCAGTCCCGCCAGCTCTGGAAACACCATATATTTT. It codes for CASSPASSGNTIYF.

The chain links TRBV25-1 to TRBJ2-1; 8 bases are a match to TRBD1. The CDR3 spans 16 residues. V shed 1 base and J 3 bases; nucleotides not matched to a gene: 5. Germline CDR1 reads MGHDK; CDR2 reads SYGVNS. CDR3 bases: TGTGCCAGCAGTGAATGGGGAGGACAGGGCTACAATGAGCAGTTCTTC. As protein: CASSEWGGQGYNEQFF.

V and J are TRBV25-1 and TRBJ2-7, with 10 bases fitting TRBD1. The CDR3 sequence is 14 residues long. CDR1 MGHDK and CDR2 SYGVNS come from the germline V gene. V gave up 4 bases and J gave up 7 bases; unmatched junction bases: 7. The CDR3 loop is CASSGSDRGWEQYF. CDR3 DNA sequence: TGTGCCAGCAGTGGATCGGACAGGGGGTGGGAGCAGTACTTC.

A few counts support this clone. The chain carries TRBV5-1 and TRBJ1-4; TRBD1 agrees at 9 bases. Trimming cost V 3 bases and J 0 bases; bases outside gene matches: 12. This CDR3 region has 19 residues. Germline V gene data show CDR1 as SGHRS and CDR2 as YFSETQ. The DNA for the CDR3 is TGCGCCAGCAGCTCGGGAATCTACGGGACAGGGTCAACTAATGAAAAACTGTTTTTT. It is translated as CASSSGIYGTGSTNEKLFF.

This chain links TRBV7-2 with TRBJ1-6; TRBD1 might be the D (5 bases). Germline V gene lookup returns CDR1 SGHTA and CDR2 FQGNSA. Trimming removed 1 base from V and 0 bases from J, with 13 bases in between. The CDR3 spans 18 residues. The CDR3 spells CASSLEGPQLSYNSPLHF. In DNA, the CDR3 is TGTGCCAGCAGCTTAGAGGGGCCTCAACTCTCCTATAATTCACCCCTCCACTTT.

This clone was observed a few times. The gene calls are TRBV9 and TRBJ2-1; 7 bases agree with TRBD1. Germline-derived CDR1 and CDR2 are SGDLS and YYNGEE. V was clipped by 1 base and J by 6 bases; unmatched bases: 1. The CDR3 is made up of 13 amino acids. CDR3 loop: CASSVPGGNEQFF. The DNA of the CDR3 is TGTGCCAGCAGCGTACCAGGGGGCAATGAGCAGTTCTTC.

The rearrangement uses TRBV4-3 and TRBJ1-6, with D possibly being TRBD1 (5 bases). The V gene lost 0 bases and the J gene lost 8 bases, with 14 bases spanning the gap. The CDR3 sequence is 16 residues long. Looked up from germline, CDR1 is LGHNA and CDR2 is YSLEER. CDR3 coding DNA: TGCGCCAGCAGCCAAGATAGGGCCCCCAGGGATTCACCCCTCCACTTT. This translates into CASSQDRAPRDSPLHF.

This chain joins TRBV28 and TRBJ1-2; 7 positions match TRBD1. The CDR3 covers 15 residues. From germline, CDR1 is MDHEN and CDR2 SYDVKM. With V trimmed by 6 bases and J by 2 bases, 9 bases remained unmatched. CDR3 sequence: CASSIGDSLNYGYTF. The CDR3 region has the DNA TGTGCCAGCAGCATAGGGGACAGCTTGAACTATGGCTACACCTTC.

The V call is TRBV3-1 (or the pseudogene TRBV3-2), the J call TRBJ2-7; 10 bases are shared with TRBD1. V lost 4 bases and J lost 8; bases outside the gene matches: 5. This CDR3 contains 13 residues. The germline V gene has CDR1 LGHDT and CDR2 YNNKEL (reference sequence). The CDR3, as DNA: TGTGCCAGCAGCCTCCGGACAGGGGGTAAGCAGTACTTC. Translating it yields CASSLRTGGKQYF.

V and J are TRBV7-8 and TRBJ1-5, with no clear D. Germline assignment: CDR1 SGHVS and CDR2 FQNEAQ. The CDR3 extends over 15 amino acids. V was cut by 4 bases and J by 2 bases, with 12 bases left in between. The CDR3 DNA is TGTGCCAGCAGCTCCCTATGGCAGGGCAATCAGCCCCAGCATTTT. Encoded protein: CASSSLWQGNQPQHF.

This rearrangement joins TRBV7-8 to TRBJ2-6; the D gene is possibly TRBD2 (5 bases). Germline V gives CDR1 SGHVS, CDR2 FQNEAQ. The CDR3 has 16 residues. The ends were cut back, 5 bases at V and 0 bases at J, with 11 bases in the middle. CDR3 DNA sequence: TGTGCCAGCAGCATCGGACGGGGCTCTGGGGCCAACGTCCTGACTTTC. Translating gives CASSIGRGSGANVLTF.

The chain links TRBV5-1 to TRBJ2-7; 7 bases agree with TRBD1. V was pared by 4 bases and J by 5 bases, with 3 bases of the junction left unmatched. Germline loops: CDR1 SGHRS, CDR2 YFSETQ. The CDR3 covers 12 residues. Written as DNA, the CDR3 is TGCGCCAGCAGCCGAGACAGGGACGAGCAGTACTTC. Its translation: CASSRDRDEQYF.

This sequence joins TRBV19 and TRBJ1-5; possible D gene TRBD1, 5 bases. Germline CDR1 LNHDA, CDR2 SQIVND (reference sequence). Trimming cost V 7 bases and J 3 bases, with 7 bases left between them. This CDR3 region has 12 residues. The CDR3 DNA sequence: TGTGCCAGTAACAGGTACAATCAGCCCCAGCATTTT. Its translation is CASNRYNQPQHF.

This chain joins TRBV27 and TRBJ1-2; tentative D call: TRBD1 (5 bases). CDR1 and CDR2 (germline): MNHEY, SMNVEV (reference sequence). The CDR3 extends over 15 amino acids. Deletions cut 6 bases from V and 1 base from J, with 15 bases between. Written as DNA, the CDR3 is TGTGCCAGCAGAACAGACAGAGAATTTAACTATGGCTACACCTTC. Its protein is CASRTDREFNYGYTF.

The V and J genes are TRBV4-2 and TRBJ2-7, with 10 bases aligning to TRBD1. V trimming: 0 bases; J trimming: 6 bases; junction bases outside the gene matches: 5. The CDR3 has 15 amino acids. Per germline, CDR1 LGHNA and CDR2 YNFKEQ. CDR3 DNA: TGTGCCAGCAGCCAAGAAGGACAGGGGGTGGTCGAGCAGTACTTC. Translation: CASSQEGQGVVEQYF.

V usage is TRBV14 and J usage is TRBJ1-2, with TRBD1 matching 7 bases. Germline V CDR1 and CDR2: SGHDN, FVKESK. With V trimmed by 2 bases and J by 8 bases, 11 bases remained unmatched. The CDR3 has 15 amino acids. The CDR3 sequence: CASSQRDSRPGGYTF. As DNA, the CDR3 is TGTGCCAGCAGCCAAAGGGACAGCCGACCTGGGGGCTACACCTTC. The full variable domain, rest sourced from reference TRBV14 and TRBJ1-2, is EAGVTQFPSHSVIEKGQTVTLRCDPISGHDNLYWYRRVMGKEIKFLLHFVKESKQDESGMPNNRFLAERTGGTYSTLKVQPAELEDSGVYFCASSQRDSRPGGYTFGSGTRLTVV.

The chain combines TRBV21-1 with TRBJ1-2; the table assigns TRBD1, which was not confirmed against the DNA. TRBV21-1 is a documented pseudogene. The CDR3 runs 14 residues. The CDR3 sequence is CASSIRTGCYGYTF. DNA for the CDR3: TGTGCCAGCAGCATTAGGACAGGGTGCTATGGCTACACCTTC.

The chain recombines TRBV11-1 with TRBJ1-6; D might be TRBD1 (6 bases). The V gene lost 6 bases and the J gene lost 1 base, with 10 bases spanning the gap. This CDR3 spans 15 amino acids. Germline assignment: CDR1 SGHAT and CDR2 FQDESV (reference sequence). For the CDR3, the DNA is TGTGCCAGCAGTCCCGGGACATCCTATAATTCACCCCTCCACTTT. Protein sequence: CASSPGTSYNSPLHF.

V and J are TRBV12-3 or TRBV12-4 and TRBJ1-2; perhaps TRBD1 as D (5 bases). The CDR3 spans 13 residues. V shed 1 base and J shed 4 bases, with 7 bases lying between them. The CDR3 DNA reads TGTGCCAGCAGTTTAGGACAGACCTATGGCTACACCTTC. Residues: CASSLGQTYGYTF.

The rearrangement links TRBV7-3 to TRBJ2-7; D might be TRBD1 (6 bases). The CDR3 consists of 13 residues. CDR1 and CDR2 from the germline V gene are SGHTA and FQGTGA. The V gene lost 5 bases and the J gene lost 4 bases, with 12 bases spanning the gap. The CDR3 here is CASSNEQGYEQYF. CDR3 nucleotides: TGTGCCAGCAGCAATGAGCAGGGGTACGAGCAGTACTTC.

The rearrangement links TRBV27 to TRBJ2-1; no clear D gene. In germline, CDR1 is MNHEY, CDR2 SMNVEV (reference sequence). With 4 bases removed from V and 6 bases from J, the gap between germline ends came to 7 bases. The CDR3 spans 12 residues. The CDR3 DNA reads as TGTGCCAGCAGTTACGGTTCCAATGAGCAGTTCTTC. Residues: CASSYGSNEQFF.